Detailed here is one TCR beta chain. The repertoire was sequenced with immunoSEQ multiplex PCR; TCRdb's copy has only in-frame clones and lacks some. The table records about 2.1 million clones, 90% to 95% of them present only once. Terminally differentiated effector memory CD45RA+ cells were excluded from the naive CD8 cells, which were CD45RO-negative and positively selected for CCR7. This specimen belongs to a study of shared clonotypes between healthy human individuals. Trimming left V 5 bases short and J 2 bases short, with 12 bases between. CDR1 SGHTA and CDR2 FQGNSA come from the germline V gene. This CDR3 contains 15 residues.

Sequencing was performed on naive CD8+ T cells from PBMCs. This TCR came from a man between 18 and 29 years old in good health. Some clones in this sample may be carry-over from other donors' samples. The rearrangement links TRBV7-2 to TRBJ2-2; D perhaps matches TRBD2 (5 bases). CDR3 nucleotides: TGTGCCAGCAGCGCGTACACGGGAAACACCGGGGAGCTGTTTTTT. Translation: CASSAYTGNTGELFF.